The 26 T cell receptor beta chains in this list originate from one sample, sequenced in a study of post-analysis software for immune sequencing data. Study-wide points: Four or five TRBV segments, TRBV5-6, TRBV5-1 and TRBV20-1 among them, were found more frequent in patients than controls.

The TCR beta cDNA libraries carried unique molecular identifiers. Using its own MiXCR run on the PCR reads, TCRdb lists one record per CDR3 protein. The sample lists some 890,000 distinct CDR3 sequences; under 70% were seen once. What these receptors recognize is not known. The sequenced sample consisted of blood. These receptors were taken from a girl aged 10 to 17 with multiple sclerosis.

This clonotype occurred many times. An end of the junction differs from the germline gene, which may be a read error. The CDR3 DNA reads as TGTGCCAGCAGCTTGGGACTAGCTGGGGAGACCCAGTACTTC. It specifies CASSLGLAGETQYF. The rearrangement links TRBV5-1 to TRBJ2-5; TRBD2 agrees at 9 bases. Germline CDR1 is SGHRS and CDR2 is YFSETQ. The CDR3 runs 14 residues. Together with reference TRBV5-1 and TRBJ2-5, the CDR3 gives the full variable domain: KAGVTQTPRYLIKTRGQQVTLSCSPISGHRSVSWYQQTPGQGLQFLFEYFSETQRNKGNFPGRFSGRQFSNSRSEMNVSTLELGDSALYLCASSLGLAGETQYFGPGTRLLVL.

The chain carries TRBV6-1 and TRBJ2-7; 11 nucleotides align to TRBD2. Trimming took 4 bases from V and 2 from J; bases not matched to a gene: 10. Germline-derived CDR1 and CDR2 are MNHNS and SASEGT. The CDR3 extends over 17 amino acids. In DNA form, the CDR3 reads TGTGCCAGCAGTGGACCGCGGACTAGCGGGCCCCCCTACGAGCAGTACTTC. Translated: CASSGPRTSGPPYEQYF.

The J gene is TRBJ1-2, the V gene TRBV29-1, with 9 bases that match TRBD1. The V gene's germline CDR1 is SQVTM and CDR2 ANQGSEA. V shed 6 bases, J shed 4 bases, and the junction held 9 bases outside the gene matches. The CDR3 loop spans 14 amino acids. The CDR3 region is CSVGDRVLSYGYTF. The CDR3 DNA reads TGCAGCGTGGGGGACAGGGTCCTCTCCTATGGCTACACCTTC.

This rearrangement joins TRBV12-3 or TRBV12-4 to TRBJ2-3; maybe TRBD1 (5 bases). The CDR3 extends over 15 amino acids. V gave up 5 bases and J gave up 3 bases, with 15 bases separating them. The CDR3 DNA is TGTGCCAGCAGTCAGGGTACATATGCGACAGATACGCAGTATTTT. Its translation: CASSQGTYATDTQYF.

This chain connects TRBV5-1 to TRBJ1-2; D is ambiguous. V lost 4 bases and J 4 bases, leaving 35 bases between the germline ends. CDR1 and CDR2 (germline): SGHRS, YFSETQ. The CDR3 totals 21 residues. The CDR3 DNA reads TGCGCCAGCAGCCCGGAAGGCAGCAGCCTACTCTCTATCCCTGGCACCTATGGCTACACCTTC. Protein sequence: CASSPEGSSLLSIPGTYGYTF.

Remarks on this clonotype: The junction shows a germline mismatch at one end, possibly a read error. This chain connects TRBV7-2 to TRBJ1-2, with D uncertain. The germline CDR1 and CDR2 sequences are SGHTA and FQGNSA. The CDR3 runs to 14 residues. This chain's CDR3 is CASSSGSANHGYTF. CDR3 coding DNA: TGTGCCAGCAGCTCGGGCAGCGCTAACCATGGCTACACCTTC.

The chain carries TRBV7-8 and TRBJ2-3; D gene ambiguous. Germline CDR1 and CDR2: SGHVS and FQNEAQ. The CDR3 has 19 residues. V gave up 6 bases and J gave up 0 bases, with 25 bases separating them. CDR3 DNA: TGTGCCAGCAGGAGCTGGACGGACGCCCGACGTTCTAGCACAGATACGCAGTATTTT. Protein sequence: CASRSWTDARRSSTDTQYF.

The CDR3, as DNA: TGTGCCAGCAGCGAGACAGAGGTATACATTCAGTACTTC. It specifies CASSETEVYIQYF. The chain is built from TRBV7-8 and TRBJ2-4; a possible D gene is TRBD1 (5 bases). V shed 5 bases and J shed 8 bases, with 13 bases lying between them. The length of the CDR3 is 13 residues. The V gene's germline CDR1 is SGHVS and CDR2 FQNEAQ.

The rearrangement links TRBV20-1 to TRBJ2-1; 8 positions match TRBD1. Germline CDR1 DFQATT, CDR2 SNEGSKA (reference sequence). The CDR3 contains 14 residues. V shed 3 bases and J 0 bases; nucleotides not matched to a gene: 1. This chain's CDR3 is CSARDRVSYNEQFF. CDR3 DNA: TGCAGTGCTAGGGACAGGGTCTCCTACAATGAGCAGTTCTTC.

In nucleotides, the CDR3 is TGCGCCAGCAGCCCATGGGACAGCTTGAACACTGAAGCTTTCTTT. Residues: CASSPWDSLNTEAFF. J is TRBJ1-1 and V is TRBV5-1, with 7 bases matching TRBD1. J gave up 0 bases and V 4 bases, and 6 bases lay outside the gene matches. The CDR3 is 15 amino acids. Germline values: CDR1 SGHRS, CDR2 YFSETQ. Filled out from reference TRBV5-1 and TRBJ1-1, the complete variable domain reads KAGVTQTPRYLIKTRGQQVTLSCSPISGHRSVSWYQQTPGQGLQFLFEYFSETQRNKGNFPGRFSGRQFSNSRSEMNVSTLELGDSALYLCASSPWDSLNTEAFFGQGTRLTVV.

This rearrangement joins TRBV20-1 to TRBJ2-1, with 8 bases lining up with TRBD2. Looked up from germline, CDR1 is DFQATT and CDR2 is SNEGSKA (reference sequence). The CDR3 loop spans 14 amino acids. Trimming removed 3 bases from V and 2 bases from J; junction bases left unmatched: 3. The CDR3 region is CSARELAAYNEQFF. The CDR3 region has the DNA TGCAGTGCTAGGGAACTAGCGGCCTACAATGAGCAGTTCTTC.

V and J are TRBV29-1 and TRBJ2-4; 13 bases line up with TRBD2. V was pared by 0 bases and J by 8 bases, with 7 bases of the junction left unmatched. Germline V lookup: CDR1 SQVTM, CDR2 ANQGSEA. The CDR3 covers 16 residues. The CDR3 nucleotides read TGCAGCGTTGAAGAAAGACTAGCGGGAGGCTGGGACATTCAGTACTTC. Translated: CSVEERLAGGWDIQYF.

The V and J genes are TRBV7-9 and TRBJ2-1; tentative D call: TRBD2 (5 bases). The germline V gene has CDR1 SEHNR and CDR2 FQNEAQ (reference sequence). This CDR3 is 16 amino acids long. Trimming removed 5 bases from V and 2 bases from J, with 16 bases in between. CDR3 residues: CASSPFRGFPYNEQFF. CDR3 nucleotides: TGTGCCAGCAGCCCATTCCGAGGGTTCCCCTACAATGAGCAGTTCTTC.

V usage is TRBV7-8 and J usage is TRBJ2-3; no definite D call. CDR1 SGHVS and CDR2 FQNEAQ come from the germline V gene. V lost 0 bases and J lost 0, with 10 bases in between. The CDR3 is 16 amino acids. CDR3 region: CASSLALRFSTDTQYF. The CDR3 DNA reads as TGTGCCAGCAGCTTAGCGCTGCGTTTTAGCACAGATACGCAGTATTTT. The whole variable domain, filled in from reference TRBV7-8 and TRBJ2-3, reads GAGVSQSPRYKVAKRGQDVALRCDPISGHVSLFWYQQALGQGPEFLTYFQNEAQLDKSGLPSDRFFAERPEGSVSTLKIQRTQQEDSAVYLCASSLALRFSTDTQYFGPGTRLTVL.

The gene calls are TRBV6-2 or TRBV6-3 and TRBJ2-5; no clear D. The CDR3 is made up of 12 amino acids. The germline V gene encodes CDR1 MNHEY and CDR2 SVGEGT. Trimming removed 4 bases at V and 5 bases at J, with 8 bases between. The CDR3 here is CASSSGMETQYF. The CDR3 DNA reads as TGTGCCAGCAGTTCTGGCATGGAGACCCAGTACTTC.

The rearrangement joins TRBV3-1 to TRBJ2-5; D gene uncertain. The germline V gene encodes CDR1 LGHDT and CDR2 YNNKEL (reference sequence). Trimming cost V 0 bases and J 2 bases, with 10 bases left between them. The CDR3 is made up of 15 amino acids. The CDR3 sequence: CASSQDVPPQETQYF. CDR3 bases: TGTGCCAGCAGCCAAGATGTCCCTCCTCAAGAGACCCAGTACTTC.

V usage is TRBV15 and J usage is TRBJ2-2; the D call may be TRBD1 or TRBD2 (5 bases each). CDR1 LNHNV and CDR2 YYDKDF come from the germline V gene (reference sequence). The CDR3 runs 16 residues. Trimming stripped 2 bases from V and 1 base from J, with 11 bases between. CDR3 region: CATSRMGPLNTGELFF. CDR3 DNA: TGTGCCACCAGCAGAATGGGACCTCTGAACACCGGGGAGCTGTTTTTT.

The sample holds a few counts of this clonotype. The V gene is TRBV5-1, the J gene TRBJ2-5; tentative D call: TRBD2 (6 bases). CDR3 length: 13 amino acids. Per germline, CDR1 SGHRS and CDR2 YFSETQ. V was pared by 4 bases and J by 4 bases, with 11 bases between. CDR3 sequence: CASSAGNGETQYF. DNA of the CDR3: TGCGCCAGCAGCGCGGGGAACGGAGAGACCCAGTACTTC.

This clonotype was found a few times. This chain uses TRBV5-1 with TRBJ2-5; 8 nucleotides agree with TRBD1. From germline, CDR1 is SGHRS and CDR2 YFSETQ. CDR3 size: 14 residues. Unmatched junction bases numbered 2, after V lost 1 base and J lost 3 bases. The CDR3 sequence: CASSLMTGEETQYF. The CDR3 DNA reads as TGCGCCAGCAGCTTGATGACAGGGGAAGAGACCCAGTACTTC.

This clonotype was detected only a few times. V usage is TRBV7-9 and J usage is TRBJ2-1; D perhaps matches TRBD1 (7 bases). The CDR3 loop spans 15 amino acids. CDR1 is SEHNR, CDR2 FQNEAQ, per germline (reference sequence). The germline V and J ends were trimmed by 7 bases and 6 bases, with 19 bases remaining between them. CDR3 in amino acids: CASITVGTAGNEQFF. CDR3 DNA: TGTGCCAGCATTACCGTTGGGACAGCGGGCAATGAGCAGTTCTTC.

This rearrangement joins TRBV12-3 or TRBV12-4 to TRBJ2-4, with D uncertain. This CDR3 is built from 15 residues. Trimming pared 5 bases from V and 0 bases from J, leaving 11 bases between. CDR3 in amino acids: CASSTRHIAKNIQYF. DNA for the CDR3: TGTGCCAGCAGTACCCGACACATAGCCAAAAACATTCAGTACTTC.

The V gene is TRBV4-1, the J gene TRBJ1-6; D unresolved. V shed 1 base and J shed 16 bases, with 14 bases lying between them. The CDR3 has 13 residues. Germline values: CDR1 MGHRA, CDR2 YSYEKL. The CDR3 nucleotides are TGCGCCAGCAGCCAAGGGCCAGAGACATCACTCCACTTT. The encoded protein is CASSQGPETSLHF.

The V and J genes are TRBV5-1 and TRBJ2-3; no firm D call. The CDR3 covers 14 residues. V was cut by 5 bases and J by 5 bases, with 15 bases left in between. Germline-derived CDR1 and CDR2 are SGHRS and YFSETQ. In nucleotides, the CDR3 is TGCGCCAGCAGGTTATCCGCCGCACAAGATACGCAGTATTTT. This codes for CASRLSAAQDTQYF.

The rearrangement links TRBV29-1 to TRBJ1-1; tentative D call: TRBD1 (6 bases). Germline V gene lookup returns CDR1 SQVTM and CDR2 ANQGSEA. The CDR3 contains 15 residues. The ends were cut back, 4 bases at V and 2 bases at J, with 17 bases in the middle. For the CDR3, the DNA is TGCAGCGTTGCGTACACGGCACAGGGAAACACTGAAGCTTTCTTT. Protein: CSVAYTAQGNTEAFF.

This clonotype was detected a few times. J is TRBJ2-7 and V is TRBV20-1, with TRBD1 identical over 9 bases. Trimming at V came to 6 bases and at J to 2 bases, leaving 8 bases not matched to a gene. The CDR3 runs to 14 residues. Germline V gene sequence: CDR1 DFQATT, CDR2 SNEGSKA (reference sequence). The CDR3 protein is CSAKDRGATYEQYF. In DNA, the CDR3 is TGCAGTGCAAAGGACAGGGGCGCTACCTACGAGCAGTACTTC.

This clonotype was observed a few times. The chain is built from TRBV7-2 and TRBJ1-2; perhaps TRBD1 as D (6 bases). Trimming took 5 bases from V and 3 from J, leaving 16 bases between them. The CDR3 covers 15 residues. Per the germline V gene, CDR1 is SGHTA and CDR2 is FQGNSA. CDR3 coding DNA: TGTGCCAGCAGCGTAAGATGGGGGGCTGACTATGGCTACACCTTC. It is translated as CASSVRWGADYGYTF.